This paragraph reports one TCR beta chain. The source of the sample is a study of blood T cell repertoires in COVID-19. As for the study in general: Samples representing acute and convalescent COVID-19 were sourced from the United States, Italy and Spain. T cells, B-cell-depleted T cells, or PBMCs supplied cDNA or gDNA.

Methods used by the authors: Amplification with reference gene primers provided the estimates of nucleated cell counts. The protocol was immunoSEQ multiplex PCR, while the TCRdb copy is restricted to in-frame clones and leaves out a portion. V and J calls and clone size are those listed in that table; D and trimming were worked out from the DNA. This sample has 100,000 or so clones; around 87% occur once, and the top ten carry about 9.9%. Germline V lookup: CDR1 SQVTM, CDR2 ANQGSEA. CDR3 size: 14 residues. V was pared by 4 bases and J by 0 bases, with 10 bases between. Material for sequencing was peripheral blood. The chain joins TRBV29-1 to TRBJ2-1; D is undetermined. This clonotype was sampled from a woman aged 30 to 39 with acute or convalescent COVID-19. The CDR3 DNA follows: TGCAGCGTTGTGAGTGCCTCCTCCTACAATGAGCAGTTCTTC. Its translation: CSVVSASSYNEQFF.